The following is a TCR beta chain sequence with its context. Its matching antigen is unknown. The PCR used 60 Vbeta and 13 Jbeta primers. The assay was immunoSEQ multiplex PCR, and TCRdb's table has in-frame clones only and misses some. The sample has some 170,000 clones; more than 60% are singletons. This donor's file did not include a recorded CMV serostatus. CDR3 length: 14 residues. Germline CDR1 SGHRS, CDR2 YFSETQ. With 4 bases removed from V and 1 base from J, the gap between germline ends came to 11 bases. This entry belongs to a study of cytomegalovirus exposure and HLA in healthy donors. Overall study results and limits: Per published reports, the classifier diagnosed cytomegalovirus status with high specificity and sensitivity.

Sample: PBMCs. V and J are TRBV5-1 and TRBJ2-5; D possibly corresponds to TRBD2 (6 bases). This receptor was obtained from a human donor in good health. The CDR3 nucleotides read TGCGCCAGCAGCAGCCTGGGAGGCCAAGAGACCCAGTACTTC. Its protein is CASSSLGGQETQYF. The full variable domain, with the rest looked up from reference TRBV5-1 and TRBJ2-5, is KAGVTQTPRYLIKTRGQQVTLSCSPISGHRSVSWYQQTPGQGLQFLFEYFSETQRNKGNFPGRFSGRQFSNSRSEMNVSTLELGDSALYLCASSSLGGQETQYFGPGTRLLVL.